What follows are 3 T cell receptor beta chains derived from one specimen sequenced in a study of Ad26.COV2.S vaccination and SARS-CoV-2 variants. Repertoires were generated with immunoSEQ multiplex PCR, while TCRdb's copy carries only in-frame clones and drops some. The data hold some 400,000 clones, with about 88% observed a single time. Stated treatment: around 19 received Ad26.COV2.S at low or high dose, single or two shots; 5 received placebo; per-sample allocation not given. Sampling took place 63 days after the first vaccine or placebo injection. Sequenced here: peripheral blood, sampled in a trial of Ad26.COV2.S vaccine versus placebo. The receptor source for this set is a person between 18 and 65 years old who received the Ad26.COV2.S COVID-19 vaccine or a placebo.

This chain joins TRBV9 and TRBJ2-2, with 8 bases aligning to TRBD2. Germline V gives CDR1 SGDLS, CDR2 YYNGEE. This CDR3 region has 15 residues. J was trimmed by 0 bases and V by 4 bases; bases with no gene match: 2. CDR3 coding DNA: TGTGCCAGCAGCCAGACTAGCGCGAACACCGGGGAGCTGTTTTTT. Translation: CASSQTSANTGELFF.

The J gene is TRBJ1-4, the V gene TRBV15; 8 nucleotides match TRBD1. This CDR3 region has 15 residues. J gave up 3 bases and V 5 bases, and 5 bases lay outside the gene matches. CDR1 LNHNV and CDR2 YYDKDF come from the germline V gene (reference sequence). CDR3 DNA: TGTGCCACCAGCTTACAGGGGGGAGCTAATGAAAAACTGTTTTTT. It is translated as CATSLQGGANEKLFF.

The rearrangement uses TRBV2 and TRBJ2-1; the D call may be TRBD1 or TRBD2 (5 bases each). CDR3 length equals 14 residues. The V gene's germline CDR1 is SNHLY and CDR2 FYNNEI. This chain's CDR3 is CAAGAPSSYNEQFF. DNA for the CDR3: TGTGCGGCCGGGGCCCCCAGCTCCTACAATGAGCAGTTCTTC.